This is a list of T cell receptor beta chains from one sample in a study of cytomegalovirus exposure and HLA in healthy donors. Data came from immunoSEQ multiplex PCR; TCRdb stores just in-frame clones and leaves some out. The sample holds around 220,000 clones, 65% to 90% seen once. The specimen was PBMCs. These receptors were obtained from a girl between 5 and 17 years old in good health and CMV-seronegative. Both conserved end residues are part of each CDR3. A D gene is named only where the DNA matches it firmly. Rows give clone size only sometimes, using once, few, many, or a class for an expanded clone.

J gene	D gene	clone size	V gene	CDR3 DNA	CDR3 protein
TRBJ1-1	.	.	TRBV28	TGTGCCAGCAGGGCGGGGGGGGTCTCTGAAGCTTTCTTT	CASRAGGVSEAFF
TRBJ2-3	.	once	TRBV9	TGTGCCAGCAGCCCTGTCCCACGAACAGGGGGGGCAGATACGCAGTATTTT	CASSPVPRTGGADTQYF
TRBJ1-2	.	.	TRBV28	TGTGCCAGCAGTCGCGGGCCCTTCTATGGCTACACCTTC	CASSRGPFYGYTF
TRBJ1-3	TRBD1	.	TRBV28	TGTGCCAGCACCCGGACAGGGGGCTACACCATATATTTT	CASTRTGGYTIYF
TRBJ2-7	.	.	TRBV11-3	TGTGCCAGCAGCCCACGAGGATCCTACGAGCAGTACTTC	CASSPRGSYEQYF
TRBJ1-1	.	.	TRBV5-1	TGCGCCAGCAGCTTGGCCCTGGGGAGCACTGAAGCTTTCTTT	CASSLALGSTEAFF
TRBJ1-2	TRBD1	.	TRBV28	TGTGCCAGCAGCTCTCCGGGACAGGGGGTCCCCTATGGCTACACCTTC	CASSSPGQGVPYGYTF
TRBJ2-5	TRBD2	.	TRBV6-1	TGTGCCAGCAAACAACTAGCGGGAGAAGAGACCCGGTACTTC	CASKQLAGEETRYF
TRBJ2-3	.	.	TRBV29-1	TGCAGCGTAGATCGAAGCGAAGATACGCAGTATTTT	CSVDRSEDTQYF
TRBJ2-7	TRBD1	.	TRBV5-1	TGCGCCAGCAGCTCCGACAGGGCCCTCTACGAGCAGTACTTC	CASSSDRALYEQYF
TRBJ2-7	.	.	TRBV4-1	TGCGCCAGCAGCCAGCTAGCGACTGACTCCTACGAGCAGTACTTC	CASSQLATDSYEQYF
TRBJ1-1	TRBD1	once	TRBV6-1	TGTGCCAGCCCGGACAGGATAAACGCTGCTTTCTTT	CASPDRINAAFF
TRBJ2-1	.	.	TRBV27	TGTGCCAGCAGTTTATTAAAGCGAGGCGGTGAGCAGTTCTTC	CASSLLKRGGEQFF
TRBJ1-2	.	.	TRBV5-5	TGTGCCAGCAGCCGGGGGAGGGCTCAATATGGCTACACCTTC	CASSRGRAQYGYTF
TRBJ2-1	TRBD2	few	TRBV7-2	TGTGCCAGCAGCTTAGCGGGAGGGCTCAATGAGCAGTTCTTC	CASSLAGGLNEQFF
TRBJ1-1	.	.	TRBV6-1	TGTGCCAGCAGTGAAGTGAGGGCGGGGGGGCCCGGTGATGAAGCTTTCTTT	CASSEVRAGGPGDEAFF
TRBJ1-2	.	.	TRBV15	TGTGCCACCAGCAGAGCGATTAGTACTAACTATGGCTACACCTTC	CATSRAISTNYGYTF
TRBJ1-2	TRBD1	.	TRBV2	TGTGCCAGCAGTGATTGGGAGACAGGGGGTAACTATGGCTACACCTTC	CASSDWETGGNYGYTF
TRBJ2-5	TRBD2	.	TRBV30	TGTGCCTGGAGTTTGGGACTAGCGGAAGAGACCCAGTACTTC	CAWSLGLAEETQYF
TRBJ1-1	.	.	TRBV10-3	TGTGCCATCAGTGAAAGTACAGGACTAGGAAGGCCCCTTGACACTGAAGCTTTCTTT	CAISESTGLGRPLDTEAFF
TRBJ2-3	TRBD2	.	TRBV7-9	TGTGCCAGCAGCTTATCTCGCCTCAAAGCGGGGAGGGGCACAGATACGCAGTATTTT	CASSLSRLKAGRGTDTQYF
TRBJ2-6	.	.	TRBV1	TGCACCAGCAGCCCTAACCGGGACAGGGGGCTATTTGGGGCCAACGTCCTGACTTTC	CTSSPNRDRGLFGANVLTF
TRBJ1-3	.	.	TRBV7-2	TGTGCCAGCAGTTACCCGTTTAGGGGAGGAAACACCATATATTTT	CASSYPFRGGNTIYF
TRBJ2-7	TRBD1	.	TRBV28	TGTGCCAGCGTAGCAGGGACAGCGAGCTACGAGCAGTACTTC	CASVAGTASYEQYF
TRBJ2-7	TRBD2	.	TRBV28	TGTGCCAGCAGTTTAGCCATCCCCTTGGCGGGAGTATCCGAGCAGTACTTC	CASSLAIPLAGVSEQYF
TRBJ2-7	TRBD2	.	TRBV2	TGTGCCAGCAGAACAGGAGCCCAGGGACTAGGTTCCTCCTACGAGCAGTACTTC	CASRTGAQGLGSSYEQYF
TRBJ1-6	.	.	TRBV7-2	TGTGCCAGCAGCTTAGGCAGCTCCTATAATTCACCCCTCCACTTT	CASSLGSSYNSPLHF
TRBJ2-1	TRBD2	once	TRBV6-4	TGTGCCAGCAGTCCCGGGACTAGCGGGTTCGATGAGCAGTTCTTC	CASSPGTSGFDEQFF
TRBJ1-1	.	once	TRBV18	TGTGCCAGCTCACCAAACAGTCAATACACTGAAGCTTTCTTT	CASSPNSQYTEAFF
TRBJ1-1	TRBD1	.	TRBV28	TGTGCCAGCAGTCCAGGGGGGACGAGGACTGAAGCTTTCTTT	CASSPGGTRTEAFF
TRBJ2-7	TRBD1	once	TRBV2	TGTGCCAGCGATGGACGGGGACAGGGTGTGGGGGAGCAGTACTTC	CASDGRGQGVGEQYF
TRBJ2-7	TRBD2	.	TRBV2	TGTGCCAGCAGGGGCCCCCTTAGCGGGAGCCCTTGGGACGAGCAGTACTTC	CASRGPLSGSPWDEQYF
TRBJ1-1	.	.	TRBV18	TGTGCCAGCTCACCACCAATGCCTTTAGAGACAGGATCCGCATACCACGAAGCTTTCTTT	CASSPPMPLETGSAYHEAFF
TRBJ1-2	.	.	TRBV6-4	TGTGCCAGCAGTGAGAGCTGGACTCACTCTGGCTACACCTTC	CASSESWTHSGYTF
TRBJ1-1	TRBD1	.	TRBV25-1	TGTGCCAGTAAGGGGACAGGGGTGAACACTGAAGCTTTCTTT	CASKGTGVNTEAFF
TRBJ1-5	.	.	TRBV28	TGTGCCAGCAGTCCGGGGGGGGATCAGCCCCAGCATTTT	CASSPGGDQPQHF
TRBJ1-1	.	.	TRBV28	TGTGCCAGCAGCAACGCAGGGTCCGGGACTGAAGCTTTCTTT	CASSNAGSGTEAFF
TRBJ2-6	.	.	TRBV27	TGTGCCAGCAGTTTATCACACACCTCTGGGGCCAACGTCCTGACTTTC	CASSLSHTSGANVLTF
TRBJ1-2	TRBD1	.	TRBV30	TGTGCCTTAAAAGACAGGGAAGCTAACTATGGCTACACCTTC	CALKDREANYGYTF
TRBJ1-6	.	.	TRBV19	TGTGCCAGTAGGGGAGGGGAATCACCCCTCCACTTT	CASRGGESPLHF
TRBJ1-5	.	.	TRBV4-2	TGTGCCAGCAGCCAAGAGAGTCCGGGCAATCAGCCCCAGCATTTT	CASSQESPGNQPQHF
TRBJ1-1	.	.	TRBV6-1	TGTGCCAGCAGTGGCCCGGGACATTGGAACACTGAAGCTTTCTTT	CASSGPGHWNTEAFF
TRBJ1-1	TRBD1	.	TRBV28	TGTGCCAGCAGTCCTCTCTCCAACAGGGGTCAGAGGAACACTGAAGCTTTCTTT	CASSPLSNRGQRNTEAFF
TRBJ2-7	TRBD1	.	TRBV5-4	TGTGCCAGCAGCTCACGGGGACAGACCTTCTACGAGCAGTACTTC	CASSSRGQTFYEQYF
TRBJ1-3	.	few	TRBV28	TGTGCCAGCAGTTTGGCAGGGTATGGAAACACCATATATTTT	CASSLAGYGNTIYF
TRBJ1-6	TRBD1	.	TRBV4-2	TGTGCCAGCAGCCAAGTCGGAGGGACAGGATCCTCACCCCTCCACTTT	CASSQVGGTGSSPLHF
TRBJ2-5	.	.	TRBV7-3	TGTGCCAGCAGCTGCCTTAGAACCGTTACACGGAGGGAAGAGACCCAGTACTTC	CASSCLRTVTRREETQYF
TRBJ2-2	TRBD1	few	TRBV5-1	TGCGCCAGCAGCTTGGGGGACAGGGACGGGGAGCTGTTTTTT	CASSLGDRDGELFF
TRBJ2-1	TRBD2	.	TRBV19	TGTGCCAGTAGTGCCCGTGTCGCGGGAGGGGCGCAGGCCAATGAGCAGTTCTTC	CASSARVAGGAQANEQFF
TRBJ1-2	.	.	TRBV10-3	TGTGCCATCAATCAGGGCCCGAACTATGGCTACACCTTC	CAINQGPNYGYTF
TRBJ1-2	.	.	TRBV28	TGTGCCAGCAGTTGGGGGGGCTATGGCTACACCTTC	CASSWGGYGYTF
TRBJ2-7	TRBD1	.	TRBV29-1	TGCAGCGCTGACTCTACAGGGGGCGCTCGCTACGAGCAGTACTTC	CSADSTGGARYEQYF
TRBJ2-3	.	.	TRBV7-8	TGTGCCAGCAGCTCCACCGAGTATACGCAGTATTTT	CASSSTEYTQYF
TRBJ2-7	TRBD1	.	TRBV19	TGTGCCAGTAGTAGAGTCGGGACAGAAAGCTCCTACGAGCAGTACTTC	CASSRVGTESSYEQYF
TRBJ2-7	TRBD1	.	TRBV30	TGTGCCTGGACCCCCAGGGGGAACTACGAGCAGTACTTC	CAWTPRGNYEQYF